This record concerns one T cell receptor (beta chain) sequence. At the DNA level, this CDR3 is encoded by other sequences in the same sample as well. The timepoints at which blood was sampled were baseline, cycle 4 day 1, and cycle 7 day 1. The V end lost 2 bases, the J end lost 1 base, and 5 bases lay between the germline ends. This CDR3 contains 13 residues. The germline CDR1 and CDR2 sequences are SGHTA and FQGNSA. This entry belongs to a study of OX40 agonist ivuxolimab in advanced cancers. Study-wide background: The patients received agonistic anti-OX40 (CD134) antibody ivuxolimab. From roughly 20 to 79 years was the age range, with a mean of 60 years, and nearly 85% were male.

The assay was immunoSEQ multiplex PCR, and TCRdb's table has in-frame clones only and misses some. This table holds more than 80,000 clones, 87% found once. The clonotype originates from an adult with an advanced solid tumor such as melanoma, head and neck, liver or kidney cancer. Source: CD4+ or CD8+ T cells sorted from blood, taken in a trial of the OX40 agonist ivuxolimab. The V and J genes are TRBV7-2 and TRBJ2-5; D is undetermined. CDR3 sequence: CASSLSPQETQYF. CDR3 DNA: TGTGCCAGCAGCTTAAGTCCCCAAGAGACCCAGTACTTC. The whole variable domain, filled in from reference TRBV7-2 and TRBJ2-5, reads GAGVSQSPSNKVTEKGKDVELRCDPISGHTALYWYRQSLGQGLEFLIYFQGNSAPDKSGLPSDRFSAERTGGSVSTLTIQRTQQEDSAVYLCASSLSPQETQYFGPGTRLLVL.